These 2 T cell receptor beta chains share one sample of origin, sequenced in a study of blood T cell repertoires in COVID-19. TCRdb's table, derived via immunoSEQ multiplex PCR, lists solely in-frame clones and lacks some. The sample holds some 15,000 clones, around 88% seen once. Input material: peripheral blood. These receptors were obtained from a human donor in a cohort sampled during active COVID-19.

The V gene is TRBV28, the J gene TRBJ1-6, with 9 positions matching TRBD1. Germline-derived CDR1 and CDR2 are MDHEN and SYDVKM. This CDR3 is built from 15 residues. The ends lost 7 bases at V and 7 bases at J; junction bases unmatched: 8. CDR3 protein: CASTDLDRGNSPLHF. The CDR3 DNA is TGTGCCAGCACCGATTTGGACAGGGGAAATTCACCCCTCCACTTT.

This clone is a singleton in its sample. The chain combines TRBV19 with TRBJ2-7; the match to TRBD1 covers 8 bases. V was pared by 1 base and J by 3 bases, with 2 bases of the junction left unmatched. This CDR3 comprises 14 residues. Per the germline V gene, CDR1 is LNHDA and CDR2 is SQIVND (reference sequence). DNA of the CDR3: TGTGCCAGTAGTATAGGGACAGGGAACTACGAGCAGTACTTC. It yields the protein CASSIGTGNYEQYF.